This T cell receptor (beta chain) derives from a study of cytomegalovirus exposure and HLA in healthy donors. At the level of the study: A subsequent analysis reported that the 110 or so validation repertoires were produced on the same platform that had also been used for the 666 first-cohort repertoires.

Germline V gene sequence: CDR1 SEHNR, CDR2 FQNEAQ (reference sequence). The CDR3 runs to 15 residues. V was shortened by 1 base and J by 2 bases, with 11 bases between the two germline ends. Donors were drawn from the approximately 120-subject validation cohort, separate from the roughly 700-subject first cohort. About this clone: Its antigen is currently unknown.

TCRdb's table, derived via immunoSEQ multiplex PCR, lists solely in-frame clones and lacks some. The repertoire has around 250,000 clones, 90% of them found once; the top ten carry under 0.4%. Findings and limits, study-wide: Accounts indicate the classifier identified cytomegalovirus status with strong specificity and sensitivity. Researchers catalogued some 160 TCR beta chains as cytomegalovirus-associated.

The rearrangement links TRBV7-9 to TRBJ1-2, with D possibly being TRBD1 (5 bases). Sequences were obtained from PBMCs. This sequence originates from a woman under 30 in good health and CMV-seronegative. The CDR3 loop reads CASSLVGASNYGYTF. In nucleotides, the CDR3 is TGTGCCAGCAGCTTAGTAGGGGCCTCAAACTATGGCTACACCTTC.